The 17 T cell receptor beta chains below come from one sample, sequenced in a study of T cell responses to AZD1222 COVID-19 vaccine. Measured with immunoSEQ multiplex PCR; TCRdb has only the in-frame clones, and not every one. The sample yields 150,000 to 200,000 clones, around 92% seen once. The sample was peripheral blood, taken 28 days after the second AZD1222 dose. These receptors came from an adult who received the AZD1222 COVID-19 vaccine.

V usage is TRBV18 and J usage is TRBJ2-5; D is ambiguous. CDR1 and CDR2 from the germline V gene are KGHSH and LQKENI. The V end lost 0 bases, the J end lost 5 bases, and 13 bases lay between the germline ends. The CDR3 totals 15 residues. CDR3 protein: CASSPPSLTGETQYF. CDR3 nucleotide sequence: TGTGCCAGCTCACCACCGTCTTTAACTGGGGAGACCCAGTACTTC.

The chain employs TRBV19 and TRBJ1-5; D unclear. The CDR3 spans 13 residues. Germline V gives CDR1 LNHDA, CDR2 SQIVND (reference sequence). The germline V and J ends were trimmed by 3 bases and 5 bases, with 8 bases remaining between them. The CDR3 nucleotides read TGTGCCAGTAGTATGTTGGGCCATCAGCCCCAGCATTTT. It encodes CASSMLGHQPQHF.

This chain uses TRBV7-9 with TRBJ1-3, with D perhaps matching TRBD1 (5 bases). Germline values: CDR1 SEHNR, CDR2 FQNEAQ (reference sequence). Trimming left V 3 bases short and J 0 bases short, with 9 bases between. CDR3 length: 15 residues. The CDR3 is CASSFRQSSGNTIYF. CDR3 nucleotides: TGTGCCAGCAGCTTCCGACAGAGCTCTGGAAACACCATATATTTT.

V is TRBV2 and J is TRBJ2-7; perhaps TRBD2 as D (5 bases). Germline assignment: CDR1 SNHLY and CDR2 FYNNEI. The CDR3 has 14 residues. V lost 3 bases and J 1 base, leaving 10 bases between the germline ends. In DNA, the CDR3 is TGTGCCAGCAGTGATGTGGGGAGATCCTACGAGCAGTACTTC. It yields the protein CASSDVGRSYEQYF.

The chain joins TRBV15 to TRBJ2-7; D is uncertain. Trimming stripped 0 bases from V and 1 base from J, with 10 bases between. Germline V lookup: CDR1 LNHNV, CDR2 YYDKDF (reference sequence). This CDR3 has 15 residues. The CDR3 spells CATSRDLGVSYEQYF. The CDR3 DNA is TGTGCCACCAGCAGAGATCTTGGGGTTTCCTACGAGCAGTACTTC. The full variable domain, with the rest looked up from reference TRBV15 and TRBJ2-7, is DAMVIQNPRYQVTQFGKPVTLSCSQTLNHNVMYWYQQKSSQAPKLLFHYYDKDFNNEADTPDNFQSRRPNTSFCFLDIRSPGLGDTAMYLCATSRDLGVSYEQYFGPGTRLTVT.

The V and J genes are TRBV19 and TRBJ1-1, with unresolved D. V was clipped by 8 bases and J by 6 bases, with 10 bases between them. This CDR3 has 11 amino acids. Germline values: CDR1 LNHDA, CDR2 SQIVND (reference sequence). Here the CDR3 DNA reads TGTGCCAGTTCCGCCGGGCCTGAAGCTTTCTTT. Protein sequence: CASSAGPEAFF. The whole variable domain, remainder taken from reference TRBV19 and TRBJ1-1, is DGGITQSPKYLFRKEGQNVTLSCEQNLNHDAMYWYRQDPGQGLRLIYYSQIVNDFQKGDIAEGYSVSREKKESFPLTVTSAQKNPTAFYLCASSAGPEAFFGQGTRLTVV.

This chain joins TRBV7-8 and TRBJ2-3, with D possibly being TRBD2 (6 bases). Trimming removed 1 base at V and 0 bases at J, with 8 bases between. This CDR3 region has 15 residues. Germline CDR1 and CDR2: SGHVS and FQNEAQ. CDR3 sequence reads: CASSLVGGSTDTQYF. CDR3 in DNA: TGTGCCAGCAGCTTAGTGGGGGGTAGCACAGATACGCAGTATTTT.

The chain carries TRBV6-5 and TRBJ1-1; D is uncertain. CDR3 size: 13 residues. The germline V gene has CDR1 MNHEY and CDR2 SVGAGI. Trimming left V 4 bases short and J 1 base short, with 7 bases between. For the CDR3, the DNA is TGTGCCAGCAGTTCTCTCACGAACACTGAAGCTTTCTTT. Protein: CASSSLTNTEAFF.

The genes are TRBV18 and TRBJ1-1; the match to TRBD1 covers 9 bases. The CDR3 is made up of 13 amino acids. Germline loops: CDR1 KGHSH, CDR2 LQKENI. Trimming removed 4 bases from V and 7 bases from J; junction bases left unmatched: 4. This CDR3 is CASSRDRAIEAFF. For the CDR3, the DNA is TGTGCCAGCTCACGGGACAGGGCCATTGAAGCTTTCTTT.

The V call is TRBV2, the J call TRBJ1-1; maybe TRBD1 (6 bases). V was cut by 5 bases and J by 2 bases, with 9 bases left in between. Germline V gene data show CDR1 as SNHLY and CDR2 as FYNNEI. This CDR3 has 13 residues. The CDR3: CASSQDSNTEAFF. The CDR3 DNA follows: TGTGCCAGCAGTCAGGACAGTAACACTGAAGCTTTCTTT.

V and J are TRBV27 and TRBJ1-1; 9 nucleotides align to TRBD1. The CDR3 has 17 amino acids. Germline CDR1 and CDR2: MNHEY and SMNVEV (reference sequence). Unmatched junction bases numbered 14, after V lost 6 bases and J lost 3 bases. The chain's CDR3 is CASSLSRDRGYDTEAFF. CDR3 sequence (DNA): TGTGCCAGCAGCTTAAGCCGCGACAGGGGGTACGACACTGAAGCTTTCTTT.

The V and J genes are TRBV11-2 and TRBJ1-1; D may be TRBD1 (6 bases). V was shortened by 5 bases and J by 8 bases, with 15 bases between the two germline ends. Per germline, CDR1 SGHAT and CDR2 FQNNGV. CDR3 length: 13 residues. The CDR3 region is CASSASGVREAFF. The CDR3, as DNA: TGTGCCAGCAGCGCGTCAGGGGTGAGAGAAGCTTTCTTT.

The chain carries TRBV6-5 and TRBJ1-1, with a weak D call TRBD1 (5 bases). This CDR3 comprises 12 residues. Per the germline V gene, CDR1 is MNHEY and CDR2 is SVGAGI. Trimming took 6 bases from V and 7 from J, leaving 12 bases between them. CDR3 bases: TGTGCCAGCAGAATGGACATCCTTGAAGCTTTCTTT. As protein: CASRMDILEAFF.

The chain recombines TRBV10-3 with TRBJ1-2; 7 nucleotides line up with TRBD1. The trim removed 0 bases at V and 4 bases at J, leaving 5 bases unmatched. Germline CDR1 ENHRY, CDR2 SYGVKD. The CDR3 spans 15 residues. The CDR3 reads CAISESRDRVYGYTF. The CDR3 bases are TGTGCCATCAGTGAGTCGAGGGACAGAGTCTATGGCTACACCTTC.

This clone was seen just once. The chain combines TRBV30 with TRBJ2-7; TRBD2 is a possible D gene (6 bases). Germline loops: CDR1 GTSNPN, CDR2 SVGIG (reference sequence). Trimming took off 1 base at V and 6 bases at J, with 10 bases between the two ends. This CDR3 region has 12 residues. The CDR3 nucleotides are TGTGCCTGGAGTGCCTACGGGGGCGAGCAGTACTTC. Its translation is CAWSAYGGEQYF. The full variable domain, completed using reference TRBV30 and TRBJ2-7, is SQTIHQWPATLVQPVGSPLSLECTVEGTSNPNLYWYRQAAGRGLQLLFYSVGIGQISSEVPQNLSASRPQDRQFILSSKKLLLSDSGFYLCAWSAYGGEQYFGPGTRLTVT.

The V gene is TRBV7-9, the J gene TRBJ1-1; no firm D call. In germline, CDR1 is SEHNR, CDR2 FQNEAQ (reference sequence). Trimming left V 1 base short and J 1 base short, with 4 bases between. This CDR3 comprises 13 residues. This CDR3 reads CASSLVENTEAFF. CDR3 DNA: TGTGCCAGCAGCTTAGTTGAGAACACTGAAGCTTTCTTT.

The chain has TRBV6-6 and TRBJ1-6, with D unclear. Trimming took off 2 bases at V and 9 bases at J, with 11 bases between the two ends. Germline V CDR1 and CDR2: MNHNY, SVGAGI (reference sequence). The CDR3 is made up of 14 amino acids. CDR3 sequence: CASSYGVGGSPLHF. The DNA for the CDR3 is TGTGCCAGCAGTTACGGGGTAGGAGGTTCACCCCTCCACTTT.